This T cell receptor beta chain derives from a study of regulatory T cells in long-lasting Graves disease. Time point noted: newly diagnosed GD, antithyroid drugs for less than 3 months. The authors made the TCR library using RNA they extracted from PBMCs. CDR3-region Arm-PCR and iRepertoire HTBI primers produced the TCR beta libraries. Per the original data handling: Analysis of the samples identified about 62 TRBV and over 13 TRBJ segments. TCRdb recomputed calls from the multiplex PCR reads with MiXCR, one row per CDR3 protein. TCRdb, not the authors, supplied the V and J calls. In the table there are 500,000 or so distinct CDR3 sequences, about 16% of which are singletons. This clonotype was detected once. These data were also reused for a study on T cells in Graves' hyperthyroidism and ophthalmopathy.

This TCR was sampled from a woman aged 35-65 years with Graves disease. The sequenced sample was peripheral blood mononuclear cells (PBMCs), obtained at new diagnosis, from a patient treated with antithyroid drugs.

Here the CDR3 reads CASSRGQGRVAEAFF. The CDR3 DNA is TGTGCCAGCTCACGCGGGCAGGGGAGGGTGGCTGAAGCTTTCTTT. V and J are TRBV6-2 or TRBV6-3 and TRBJ1-1; TRBD1 is a possible D gene (6 bases). Trimming shortened V by 8 bases and J by 6 bases, and 22 bases separated the two germline ends. CDR1 is MNHEY, CDR2 SVGEGT, per germline. The CDR3 is 15 amino acids.